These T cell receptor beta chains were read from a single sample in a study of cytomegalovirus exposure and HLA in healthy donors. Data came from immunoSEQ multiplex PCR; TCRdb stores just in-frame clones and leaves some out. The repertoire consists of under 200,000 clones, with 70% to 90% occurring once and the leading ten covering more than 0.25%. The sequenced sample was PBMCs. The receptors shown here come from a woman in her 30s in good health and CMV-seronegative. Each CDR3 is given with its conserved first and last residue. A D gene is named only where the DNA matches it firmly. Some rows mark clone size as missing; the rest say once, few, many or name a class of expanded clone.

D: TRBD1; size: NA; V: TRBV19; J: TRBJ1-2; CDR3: CASSISDRDYGYTF; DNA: TGTGCCAGTAGTATCTCGGACAGGGACTATGGCTACACCTTC
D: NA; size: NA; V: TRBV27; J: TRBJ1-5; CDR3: CASSKTGTQPQHF; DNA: TGTGCCAGCAGTAAAACAGGGACCCAGCCCCAGCATTTT
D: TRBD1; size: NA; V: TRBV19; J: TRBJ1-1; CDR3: CASSIDRGPDTEAFF; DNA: TGTGCCAGTAGTATCGACAGGGGGCCGGACACTGAAGCTTTCTTT
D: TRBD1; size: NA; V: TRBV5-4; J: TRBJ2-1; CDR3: CASSSWTGEIYNEQFF; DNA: TGTGCCAGCAGCTCGTGGACAGGAGAAATTTACAATGAGCAGTTCTTC
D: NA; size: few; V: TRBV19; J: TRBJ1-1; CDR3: CASSTRRGTEAFF; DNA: TGTGCCAGTAGTACTCGACGAGGGACTGAAGCTTTCTTT
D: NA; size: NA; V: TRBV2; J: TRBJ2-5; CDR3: CASRTTGETQYF; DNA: TGTGCCAGCAGGACCACAGGGGAGACCCAGTACTTC
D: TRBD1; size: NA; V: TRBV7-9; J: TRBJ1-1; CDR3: CVSSLAGTGLEAFF; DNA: TGTGTCAGCAGCTTAGCGGGGACAGGGCTTGAAGCTTTCTTT
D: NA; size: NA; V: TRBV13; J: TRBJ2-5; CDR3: CASSLYGSQETQYF; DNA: TGTGCCAGCAGCTTATATGGGAGCCAAGAGACCCAGTACTTC
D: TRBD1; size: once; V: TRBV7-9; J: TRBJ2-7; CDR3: CASSLALGQGSYEQYF; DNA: TGTGCCAGCAGCTTAGCGCTTGGACAGGGGTCCTACGAGCAGTACTTC
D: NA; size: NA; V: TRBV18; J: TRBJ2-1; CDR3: CASSQDWSSYNEQFF; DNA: TGTGCCAGCTCACAAGACTGGAGCTCCTACAATGAGCAGTTCTTC
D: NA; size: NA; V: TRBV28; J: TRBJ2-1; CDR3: CASSGPMALGGDEQFF; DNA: TGTGCCAGCAGTGGCCCCATGGCCCTAGGGGGAGATGAGCAGTTCTTC
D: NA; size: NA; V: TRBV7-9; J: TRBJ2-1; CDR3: CASSLELVYNEQFF; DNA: TGTGCCAGCAGCTTAGAACTAGTCTACAATGAGCAGTTCTTC
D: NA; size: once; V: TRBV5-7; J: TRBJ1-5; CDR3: CASSLGRQRYQPQHF; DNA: TGTGCCAGCAGCTTGGGGAGGCAGCGCTATCAGCCCCAGCATTTT
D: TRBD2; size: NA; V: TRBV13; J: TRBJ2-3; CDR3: CASSFRLAGARTDTQYF; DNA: TGTGCCAGCAGCTTTCGACTAGCGGGGGCGAGGACAGATACGCAGTATTTT
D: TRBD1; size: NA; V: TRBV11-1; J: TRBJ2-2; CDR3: CAGQGLTGELFF; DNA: TGTGCCGGACAGGGTTTGACCGGGGAGCTGTTTTTT
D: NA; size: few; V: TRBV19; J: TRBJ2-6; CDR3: CASSGEHSGANVLTF; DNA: TGTGCCAGTAGCGGGGAACACTCTGGGGCCAACGTCCTGACTTTC